The entry that follows covers one T cell receptor beta chain sequence. The data were taken from a study of T cell responses to AZD1222 COVID-19 vaccine. Sequencing was performed with immunoSEQ multiplex PCR; in TCRdb, only in-frame clones are kept and a portion is missing. The profile shows under 150,000 clones, around 93% of them singletons. This clonotype originated in an adult in good health. Sequenced here: peripheral blood, sampled on day 0 of AZD1222 vaccination.

The CDR3 region is CASSPGTLNQPQHF. In DNA form, the CDR3 reads TGTGCCAGCAGCCCCGGTACCCTCAATCAGCCCCAGCATTTT. The chain joins TRBV2 to TRBJ1-5, with unresolved D. The CDR3 is 14 amino acids. Looked up from germline, CDR1 is SNHLY and CDR2 is FYNNEI. V gave up 6 bases and J gave up 3 bases, with 12 bases separating them.